This entry concerns a single T cell receptor beta chain. Its cognate antigen is unknown. Trimming removed 4 bases at V and 6 bases at J, with 13 bases between. The CDR3 covers 14 residues. Germline assignment: CDR1 SGHRS and CDR2 YFSETQ. This entry is derived from a study of cytomegalovirus exposure and HLA in healthy donors. Study observations and caveats: Diagnosis of cytomegalovirus status made by the classifier reportedly showed high specificity and sensitivity. In a later analysis, common viral pathogens appeared linked to several of the most significant clusters. In a later analysis, CMV-associated beta chains were mostly HLA-associated, it appeared.

Primers for the PCR totalled 60 Vbeta and 13 Jbeta. Measured with immunoSEQ multiplex PCR; TCRdb has only the in-frame clones, and not every one. Of roughly 230,000 clones in the sample, roughly 91% are singletons; the top ten hold 1.7%. The sequence came from a girl aged 2 to 9 in good health and CMV-seronegative. V usage is TRBV5-1 and J usage is TRBJ2-2; D is perhaps TRBD2 (6 bases). Sequencing was carried out using PBMCs. CDR3 amino acids: CASSLGGLAGELFF. The CDR3 nucleotides read TGCGCCAGCAGCCTGGGGGGACTCGCCGGGGAGCTGTTTTTT.